These 5 T cell receptor beta chains were sequenced from one sample in a study of cytomegalovirus exposure and HLA in healthy donors. The PCR made use of 60 Vbeta and 13 Jbeta primers. TCRdb's copy holds only in-frame clones and misses some; the assay was immunoSEQ multiplex PCR. The repertoire consists of 30,000 to 40,000 clones, with about 70% occurring once and the leading ten covering 10%. Sequenced input: PBMCs. The receptors derive from a man aged 40-50 years in good health and CMV-seropositive.

The rearrangement links TRBV9 to TRBJ1-1, with 8 bases matching TRBD1. With V trimmed by 4 bases and J by 3 bases, 5 bases remained unmatched. Germline V lookup: CDR1 SGDLS, CDR2 YYNGEE. The CDR3 spans 14 residues. This chain's CDR3 is CASSLRTGHTEAFF. The CDR3, as DNA: TGTGCCAGCAGCCTTCGGACAGGGCACACTGAAGCTTTCTTT. Supplemented by reference TRBV9 and TRBJ1-1, the full variable domain reads DSGVTQTPKHLITATGQRVTLRCSPRSGDLSVYWYQQSLDQGLQFLIQYYNGEERAKGNILERFSAQQFPDLHSELNLSSLELGDSALYFCASSLRTGHTEAFFGQGTRLTVV.

This rearrangement joins TRBV30 to TRBJ2-2; tentative D call: TRBD2 (7 bases). V was trimmed by 1 base and J by 6 bases, leaving 12 bases between them. Looked up from germline, CDR1 is GTSNPN and CDR2 is SVGIG (reference sequence). The CDR3 is 14 amino acids. CDR3 loop: CAWSEGGPPGELFF. DNA of the CDR3: TGTGCCTGGAGTGAGGGGGGGCCTCCCGGGGAGCTGTTTTTT.

This chain joins TRBV11-2 and TRBJ2-1; tentative D call: TRBD1 (6 bases). With 3 bases removed from V and 7 bases from J, the gap between germline ends came to 16 bases. CDR1 SGHAT and CDR2 FQNNGV come from the germline V gene. The CDR3 is made up of 15 amino acids. CDR3 amino acids: CASSLGQGFWNEQFF. The CDR3 DNA sequence: TGTGCCAGCAGCTTGGGGCAGGGGTTTTGGAATGAGCAGTTCTTC. Together with reference TRBV11-2 and TRBJ2-1, the CDR3 gives the full variable domain: EAGVAQSPRYKIIEKRQSVAFWCNPISGHATLYWYQQILGQGPKLLIQFQNNGVVDDSQLPKDRFSAERLKGVDSTLKIQPAKLEDSAVYLCASSLGQGFWNEQFFGPGTRLTVL.

V and J are TRBV7-3 and TRBJ1-2; the match to TRBD1 covers 7 bases. The CDR3 totals 14 residues. Germline CDR1 is SGHTA and CDR2 is FQGTGA. The V and J ends lost 5 bases and 4 bases, in that order; junction bases with no gene match: 7. CDR3 sequence (DNA): TGTGCCAGCAGCCAAGGACAGGTTGTCTATGGCTACACCTTC. It translates to CASSQGQVVYGYTF.

This chain connects TRBV19 to TRBJ2-1, with TRBD1 identical over 7 bases. With 5 bases clipped from V and 11 bases from J, the junction kept 6 bases outside the gene matches. The CDR3 has 12 residues. Germline CDR1 and CDR2: LNHDA and SQIVND (reference sequence). CDR3 residues: CASSHWDSQQFF. CDR3 coding DNA: TGTGCCAGTAGTCACTGGGACAGTCAGCAGTTCTTC.